These T cell receptor beta chains were read from a single sample in a study of blood T cell repertoires in COVID-19. The protocol was immunoSEQ multiplex PCR, while the TCRdb copy is restricted to in-frame clones and leaves out a portion. The table records about 190,000 clones, about 82% of them present only once. The source material was peripheral blood. All receptors come from a woman in her thirties with acute or convalescent COVID-19. Each CDR3 is given with its conserved first and last residue. The D gene is left open where the match is weak. Clone size is given for some rows only: seen once, a few or many times, or a class if the clone is expanded.

J gene | V gene | D gene | clone size | CDR3 DNA | CDR3 protein
TRBJ2-6 | TRBV2 | TRBD1 | once | TGTGCCAGCCGGGACAGGGGCCTGTCTGGGGCCAACGTCCTGACTTTC | CASRDRGLSGANVLTF
TRBJ1-2 | TRBV6-5 | - | - | TGTGCCAGCAGTCCCACAGGGAACTATGGCTACACCTTC | CASSPTGNYGYTF
TRBJ1-6 | TRBV28 | TRBD1 | - | TGTGCCAGCAGTTTGGGACAGGGATTTAATTCACCCCTCCACTTT | CASSLGQGFNSPLHF
TRBJ1-2 | TRBV6-5 | - | - | TGTGCCAGCAGTCACCCCCCGAAATGGCTGAGGGGCTACACCTTC | CASSHPPKWLRGYTF
TRBJ1-2 | TRBV3-1/TRBV3-2 | - | - | TGTGCCAGCAGCGCACAGGGAAGTGGCTACACCTTC | CASSAQGSGYTF
TRBJ2-2 | TRBV18 | - | - | TGTGCCAGCTCTCCGACACGACAGGCCGGAAACACCGGGGAGCTGTTTTTT | CASSPTRQAGNTGELFF
TRBJ2-5 | TRBV6-5 | TRBD2 | once | TGTGCCAGCAGTTACCCGGGGGGGGAGACCCAGTACTTC | CASSYPGGETQYF
TRBJ1-1 | TRBV5-1 | - | - | TGCGCCAGCAGCTTGGTTGCAGTAAGGAACACTGAAGCTTTCTTT | CASSLVAVRNTEAFF
TRBJ1-4 | TRBV5-1 | - | - | TGCGCCAGCAGCTTGAGAGACGGAGGTCGAGAAAAACTGTTTTTT | CASSLRDGGREKLFF
TRBJ1-3 | TRBV19 | TRBD1 | - | TGTGCCAGTAGCGCCGACAGGGCTGGAAACACCATATATTTT | CASSADRAGNTIYF
TRBJ2-1 | TRBV21-1 | - | once | TGTGCCAGCAGCAAAGAGGGGCATACCTCCTACAATGAGCAGTTCTTC | CASSKEGHTSYNEQFF
TRBJ1-3 | TRBV2 | - | - | TGTGCCAGCAAAAGCAGGGCCGGAAACACCATATATTTT | CASKSRAGNTIYF
TRBJ2-3 | TRBV5-1 | TRBD1 | once | TGCGCCAGCAGCTGGGGACAGGCCCGTGTGGGTACGCAGTATTTT | CASSWGQARVGTQYF
TRBJ2-1 | TRBV7-8 | TRBD2 | few | TGTGCCAGCAGCTTAGCGGATCGCGGGGGGAGCCAGTTCTTC | CASSLADRGGSQFF
TRBJ1-1 | TRBV30 | TRBD1 | few | TGTGCCTGGAGGGGGGACAGGGGTTGGGGAGCTTTCTTT | CAWRGDRGWGAFF
TRBJ1-6 | TRBV6-2/TRBV6-3 | - | - | TGTGCCAGCAGTTACGAGCCGGGACTAGGGTCACCCCTCCACTTT | CASSYEPGLGSPLHF
TRBJ2-7 | TRBV4-2 | - | once | TGTGCCAGCAGCCCGGAACAGGGCCGAAACCCGTCCGAGCAGTACTTC | CASSPEQGRNPSEQYF
TRBJ2-7 | TRBV6-5 | - | - | TGTGCCAGCAGTCAGGGAACCCTCTACGAGCAGTACTTC | CASSQGTLYEQYF
TRBJ2-7 | TRBV18 | - | - | TGTGCCAGCTCACCGGTCCCGAGGGACACCATAAAGCAGTACTTC | CASSPVPRDTIKQYF
TRBJ2-2 | TRBV7-7 | - | - | TGTGCTAGCAGCTTAGGGCCAGACACCGGGGAGCTGTTTTTT | CASSLGPDTGELFF
TRBJ2-3 | TRBV25-1 | - | - | TGTGCCAGCAGTAGTAGGTGGGGGGACACAGATACGCAGTATTTT | CASSSRWGDTDTQYF
TRBJ2-5 | TRBV12-5 | TRBD1 | once | TGTGCTAGTGGTTTCCACCTAGGACAGGGGGCTCTTAACTTC | CASGFHLGQGALNF
TRBJ2-3 | TRBV2 | TRBD1 | few | TGTGCCAGCAGTGGACAGGGGTACACAGATACGCAGTATTTT | CASSGQGYTDTQYF
TRBJ1-2 | TRBV10-2 | TRBD1 | - | TGCGCCAGCAGTCTCGGACAGGGTTCGCCCTACACCTTC | CASSLGQGSPYTF
TRBJ2-1 | TRBV9 | TRBD2 | once | TGTGCCAGCAGCGTTACGGGGGGGCAAAATGAGCAGTTCTTC | CASSVTGGQNEQFF
TRBJ2-7 | TRBV7-2 | - | - | TGTGCCAGCAGCCCTGGAGGGACCGCCTACGAGCAGTACTTC | CASSPGGTAYEQYF